This T cell receptor beta chain was sequenced during a study of regulatory T cells in long-lasting Graves disease. Building of the TCR beta libraries involved iRepertoire HTBI primers and Arm-PCR of CDR3 regions. TCRdb analysed the multiplex PCR reads with MiXCR anew, one entry per CDR3 protein. The sample holds approximately 470,000 distinct CDR3 sequences, about a sixth seen once. The time point: newly diagnosed GD, antithyroid drugs for less than 3 months. PBMCs were the source of the RNA used for TCR sequencing. Nine milliliters of peripheral blood went into EDTA tubes. This clonotype appeared a few times. Germline CDR1 is DFQATT and CDR2 is SNEGSKA (reference sequence). The CDR3 is 16 amino acids. The V gene lost 3 bases and the J gene lost 3 bases, with 17 bases spanning the gap. The sample was also reused in another study, on T cells in Graves' hyperthyroidism and ophthalmopathy. Per that study: Among clonotypes expanded in thyroid above 0.001, most were also found in blood.

The TCR originated in a middle-aged man with Graves disease. The chain links TRBV20-1 to TRBJ2-2, with a possible D match to TRBD1 (5 bases). The sample here was peripheral blood mononuclear cells (PBMCs), taken at new diagnosis, from a patient treated with antithyroid drugs. The CDR3 here is CSASPRQKQYTGELFF. The CDR3 bases are TGCAGTGCTAGCCCTCGACAGAAACAATACACCGGGGAGCTGTTTTTT.